This T cell receptor beta chain was profiled in a study of beta chain features in type 1 diabetes. Overall study: Cell yields, gender and age were comparable in patients and healthy donors.

With regard to this clone: No antigen is known for it.

TCRB transcripts that were expressed got sequenced, as all of the isolated RNA had been reverse transcribed. Clones were sequenced by immunoSEQ multiplex PCR, and TCRdb holds only the in-frame ones, with some missing. Here the sample spans approximately 250,000 clones, approximately 24% being singletons. Study findings and constraints: TCRB CDR3 length was moderately but significantly reduced in all four CD4+ subsets of Type 1 diabetes patients.

The CDR3 loop spans 15 amino acids. V was shortened by 6 bases and J by 0 bases, with 9 bases between the two germline ends. Per germline, CDR1 LNHNV and CDR2 YYDKDF (reference sequence). The receptor's source is a woman aged 30 to 39 with type 1 diabetes. Input material: naive CD4+ T cells from blood. The rearrangement links TRBV15 to TRBJ2-6; a possible D gene is TRBD2 (6 bases). For the CDR3, the DNA is TGTGCCACCAGTCGACTAGTCTCTGGGGCCAACGTCCTGACTTTC. Protein product: CATSRLVSGANVLTF.